This passage covers 29 T cell receptor beta chains from one sample sequenced in a study of blood T cell repertoires in COVID-19. The assay was immunoSEQ multiplex PCR, and TCRdb's table has in-frame clones only and misses some. The sample lists about 300,000 clones; roughly 85% were seen once. Material for sequencing was PBMCs or T cells enriched from blood (not recorded which). These receptors came from a woman between 25 and 40 years old who had recovered from COVID-19.

The V gene is TRBV9, the J gene TRBJ1-5; D unresolved. V was shortened by 4 bases and J by 4 bases, with 9 bases between the two germline ends. Looked up from germline, CDR1 is SGDLS and CDR2 is YYNGEE. The CDR3 is 13 amino acids. The CDR3: CASSPSSNQPQHF. The CDR3 region has the DNA TGTGCCAGCAGCCCTTCTTCGAATCAGCCCCAGCATTTT.

V gene TRBV28 combines with J gene TRBJ1-1, with 7 positions matching TRBD1. The CDR3 spans 14 residues. J lost 2 bases, V lost 6 bases, and 6 bases had no gene match. Per germline, CDR1 MDHEN and CDR2 SYDVKM. CDR3 in amino acids: CASSPGQSNTEAFF. DNA for the CDR3: TGTGCCAGCAGCCCGGGACAGAGCAACACTGAAGCTTTCTTT.

The genes are TRBV30 and TRBJ1-1; D is possibly TRBD1 (5 bases). The CDR3 totals 13 residues. V lost 2 bases and J 11 bases, leaving 18 bases between the germline ends. Germline CDR1 and CDR2: GTSNPN and SVGIG (reference sequence). The CDR3 DNA reads TGTGCCTGGAGTCGGGGGGTCAGGGACGAGGCTTTCTTT. Protein sequence: CAWSRGVRDEAFF.

This chain joins TRBV6-5 and TRBJ1-1; maybe TRBD1 (6 bases). This CDR3 spans 14 amino acids. CDR1 is MNHEY and CDR2 is SVGAGI in the germline V gene. The V end was cut by 6 bases, the J end by 0 bases, with 11 bases between. Written as DNA, the CDR3 is TGTGCCAGCAGCCGACAGGACATGAACACTGAAGCTTTCTTT. Translating gives CASSRQDMNTEAFF.

This chain connects TRBV7-2 to TRBJ1-2; TRBD1 agrees at 11 bases. J was trimmed by 7 bases and V by 3 bases; bases with no gene match: 4. Germline loops: CDR1 SGHTA, CDR2 FQGNSA. The length of the CDR3 is 14 residues. The CDR3 sequence: CASSFWTGGLGYTF. The CDR3 DNA is TGTGCCAGCAGCTTCTGGACAGGGGGCCTTGGCTACACCTTC.

This chain uses TRBV4-3 with TRBJ1-5; no reliable D call. Germline CDR1 is LGHNA and CDR2 is YSLEER. The V and J ends lost 0 bases and 4 bases respectively, with 10 bases between them. The length of the CDR3 is 15 residues. CDR3: CASSQDADLNQPQHF. Written as DNA, the CDR3 is TGCGCCAGCAGCCAAGATGCAGATTTGAATCAGCCCCAGCATTTT.

A note on this clone: Compared with germline, one end of the junction differs, possibly owing to a read error. Other DNA sequences of this sample code for an identical CDR3. The chain carries TRBV9 and TRBJ1-6, with 10 bases fitting TRBD1. CDR3 size: 14 residues. CDR1 is SGDLS, CDR2 YYNGEE, per germline. The DNA for the CDR3 is TGTGCCAGCAGTCAGACAGGGGGCGGATCACCTCTCCACTTT. It codes for CASSQTGGGSPLHF. Based on the CDR3 plus reference TRBV9 and TRBJ1-6, the full variable domain is DSGVTQTPKHLITATGQRVTLRCSPRSGDLSVYWYQQSLDQGLQFLIQYYNGEERAKGNILERFSAQQFPDLHSELNLSSLELGDSALYFCASSQTGGGSPLHFGNGTRLTVT.

This clone was counted a single time. The chain uses TRBV15 and TRBJ1-5, with D maybe TRBD1 (5 bases). The germline CDR1 and CDR2 sequences are LNHNV and YYDKDF (reference sequence). V was clipped by 1 base and J by 7 bases, with 14 bases between them. There are 15 residues in the CDR3. The CDR3 region has the DNA TGTGCCACCAGCAGAGGGGCGGGGAGGGACCAGCCCCAGCATTTT. Its protein product is CATSRGAGRDQPQHF.

The J gene is TRBJ2-7, the V gene TRBV7-6; 8 nucleotides match TRBD2. The CDR3 consists of 15 residues. Germline V lookup: CDR1 SGHVS, CDR2 FNYEAQ. J was trimmed by 2 bases and V by 5 bases; bases with no gene match: 8. CDR3 in DNA: TGTGCCAGCAGCCCCGGGGTAGCGGGACCCTACGAGCAGTACTTC. It is translated as CASSPGVAGPYEQYF.

The chain employs TRBV19 and TRBJ1-2, with D possibly being TRBD1 (5 bases). The V and J ends lost 6 bases and 2 bases respectively, with 13 bases between them. Germline CDR1 is LNHDA and CDR2 is SQIVND (reference sequence). The CDR3 contains 14 residues. As DNA, the CDR3 is TGTGCCAGTAGCCAAAGGGGAGGGAACTATGGCTACACCTTC. Translated: CASSQRGGNYGYTF.

The chain combines TRBV9 with TRBJ1-2, with 10 bases aligning to TRBD1. Trimming removed 0 bases from V and 7 bases from J; junction bases left unmatched: 3. Germline V CDR1 and CDR2: SGDLS, YYNGEE. The CDR3 has 14 amino acids. DNA for the CDR3: TGTGCCAGCAGCGTAGGGGACAGGGGCTTTGGCTACACCTTC. This encodes CASSVGDRGFGYTF.

This clone has just one count. Within the sample, other DNA sequences also encode this same CDR3. V and J are TRBV5-4 and TRBJ1-3; TRBD1 is a possible D gene (5 bases). The CDR3 extends over 14 amino acids. V lost 4 bases and J lost 5, with 13 bases in between. Germline-derived CDR1 and CDR2 are SGHNT and YYREEE (reference sequence). The CDR3 here is CASSPGQGRNTIYF. The CDR3 DNA is TGTGCCAGCAGCCCCGGGCAGGGTAGAAACACCATATATTTT.

The gene calls are TRBV27 and TRBJ1-1; D gene ambiguous. Trimming took 8 bases from V and 1 from J, leaving 17 bases between them. Germline CDR1 is MNHEY and CDR2 is SMNVEV (reference sequence). CDR3 length: 15 residues. The CDR3 sequence: CASHARKERNTEAFF. The CDR3 nucleotides are TGTGCCAGCCATGCGAGGAAGGAGCGGAACACTGAAGCTTTCTTT.

V is TRBV5-6 and J is TRBJ1-2; a possible D gene is TRBD1 (5 bases). CDR1 is SGHDT, CDR2 YYEEEE, per germline. The CDR3 sequence is 13 residues long. Trimming cost V 2 bases and J 3 bases, with 8 bases left between them. The CDR3 loop is CASSFQGDYGYTF. Here the CDR3 DNA reads TGTGCCAGCAGCTTCCAAGGGGACTATGGCTACACCTTC. Supplemented by reference TRBV5-6 and TRBJ1-2, the full variable domain reads DAGVTQSPTHLIKTRGQQVTLRCSPKSGHDTVSWYQQALGQGPQFIFQYYEEEERQRGNFPDRFSGHQFPNYSSELNVNALLLGDSALYLCASSFQGDYGYTFGSGTRLTVV.

This clone came up once. This sample also contains other DNA sequences that code for the same CDR3. The J gene is TRBJ2-6, the V gene TRBV4-3, with D perhaps TRBD2 (6 bases). Germline CDR1 reads LGHNA; CDR2 reads YSLEER. V was cut by 3 bases and J by 4 bases, with 13 bases left in between. CDR3 size: 16 residues. The CDR3 DNA follows: TGCGCCAGCAGCCAGGGGGGTGTCTCCGGGGCCAACGTCCTGACTTTC. This sequence encodes CASSQGGVSGANVLTF.

This sequence joins TRBV6-5 and TRBJ1-1, with no clear D. Per the germline V gene, CDR1 is MNHEY and CDR2 is SVGAGI. V was clipped by 4 bases and J by 0 bases, with 9 bases between them. CDR3 size: 14 residues. In nucleotides, the CDR3 is TGTGCCAGCAGTTCAAGTACTATGAACACTGAAGCTTTCTTT. Protein: CASSSSTMNTEAFF.

This chain joins TRBV4-3 and TRBJ1-1; D call uncertain. This CDR3 spans 13 amino acids. With 0 bases removed from V and 7 bases from J, the gap between germline ends came to 9 bases. Germline values: CDR1 LGHNA, CDR2 YSLEER. This CDR3 is CASSQDREIEAFF. The CDR3 DNA sequence: TGCGCCAGCAGCCAAGACCGGGAAATTGAAGCTTTCTTT.

The rearrangement joins TRBV3-1 (or the pseudogene TRBV3-2) to TRBJ2-7; the match to TRBD2 covers 12 bases. The V segment lost 0 bases and the J segment 3 bases; nucleotides outside the gene matches: 3. The CDR3 is made up of 16 amino acids. CDR1 is LGHDT, CDR2 YNNKEL, per germline (reference sequence). The chain's CDR3 is CASSQDASGGDYEQYF. The CDR3 nucleotides are TGTGCCAGCAGCCAAGACGCTAGCGGGGGGGACTACGAGCAGTACTTC.

The rearrangement links TRBV3-1 (or the pseudogene TRBV3-2) to TRBJ1-2; TRBD1 agrees at 7 bases. V dropped 2 bases and J dropped 4; count of bases not matched to a gene: 4. The CDR3 loop spans 14 amino acids. Germline values: CDR1 LGHDT, CDR2 YNNKEL (reference sequence). The CDR3, as DNA: TGTGCCAGCAGCCAACAGGGACAGAGCTATGGCTACACCTTC. Encoded protein: CASSQQGQSYGYTF.

This clone was counted once. The rearrangement links TRBV7-9 to TRBJ1-1; TRBD1 matches 7 bases. The CDR3 has 16 amino acids. Losses at the gene ends were 4 bases for V and 0 bases for J; bases not matched to a gene: 8. CDR1 SEHNR and CDR2 FQNEAQ come from the germline V gene (reference sequence). DNA of the CDR3: TGTGCCAGCAGCTCCCTCGGGACAGACATGAACACTGAAGCTTTCTTT. The encoded protein is CASSSLGTDMNTEAFF.

The rearrangement joins TRBV27 to TRBJ2-7, with 10 bases matching TRBD1. J gave up 2 bases and V 1 base, and 2 bases lay outside the gene matches. Germline CDR1 MNHEY, CDR2 SMNVEV (reference sequence). This CDR3 has 15 amino acids. The CDR3 reads CASSLLGTGAYEQYF. For the CDR3, the DNA is TGTGCCAGCAGTTTATTAGGGACAGGGGCCTACGAGCAGTACTTC.

The chain links TRBV15 to TRBJ1-1; no clear D. The CDR3 has 14 residues. The V gene lost 1 base and the J gene lost 7 bases, with 13 bases spanning the gap. Per the germline V gene, CDR1 is LNHNV and CDR2 is YYDKDF (reference sequence). In nucleotides, the CDR3 is TGTGCCACCAGCAGAGCTGGAGGGTATGGTGAAGCTTTCTTT. Translation gives CATSRAGGYGEAFF. Based on the CDR3 plus reference TRBV15 and TRBJ1-1, the full variable domain is DAMVIQNPRYQVTQFGKPVTLSCSQTLNHNVMYWYQQKSSQAPKLLFHYYDKDFNNEADTPDNFQSRRPNTSFCFLDIRSPGLGDTAMYLCATSRAGGYGEAFFGQGTRLTVV.

This rearrangement joins TRBV27 to TRBJ1-5; 8 bases line up with TRBD1. With 10 bases clipped from V and 2 bases from J, the junction kept 4 bases outside the gene matches. CDR1 is MNHEY, CDR2 SMNVEV, per germline (reference sequence). The CDR3 extends over 13 amino acids. CDR3 nucleotides: TGTGCCACTTCGACAGGGGGCAATCAGCCCCAGCATTTT. Encoded protein: CATSTGGNQPQHF.

The rearrangement links TRBV5-6 to TRBJ1-1; D is possibly TRBD1 (6 bases). Trimming left V 2 bases short and J 3 bases short, with 11 bases between. Germline V lookup: CDR1 SGHDT, CDR2 YYEEEE. CDR3 length: 14 amino acids. CDR3 bases: TGTGCCAGCAGCTTAAAGGGGGAGTACACTGAAGCTTTCTTT. Amino acids: CASSLKGEYTEAFF.

The chain's CDR3 is CAWEQGRNYGYTF. The CDR3 bases are TGTGCCTGGGAACAGGGGCGGAACTATGGCTACACCTTC. The chain uses TRBV30 and TRBJ1-2; 7 nucleotides agree with TRBD1. V dropped 5 bases and J dropped 2; count of bases not matched to a gene: 5. The germline V gene encodes CDR1 GTSNPN and CDR2 SVGIG (reference sequence). This CDR3 has 13 amino acids.

V and J are TRBV19 and TRBJ1-4, with a weak D call TRBD1 (6 bases). The CDR3 totals 17 residues. The germline gives CDR1 LNHDA, CDR2 SQIVND (reference sequence). Between the trimmed V and J ends, which lost 3 bases and 0 bases, there was a span of 14 bases. The CDR3 here is CASSIAGADTTNEKLFF. In nucleotides, the CDR3 is TGTGCCAGTAGTATTGCAGGGGCCGACACAACTAATGAAAAACTGTTTTTT.

The chain uses TRBV6-5 and TRBJ2-3; tentatively, D is TRBD2 (6 bases). V was pared by 8 bases and J by 2 bases, with 11 bases between. The CDR3 runs to 13 residues. Germline V gene data show CDR1 as MNHEY and CDR2 as SVGAGI. CDR3 nucleotides: TGTGCCAGCGGGGGACTGGCCACAGATACGCAGTATTTT. This codes for CASGGLATDTQYF.

The J gene is TRBJ1-5, the V gene TRBV6-5, with 7 bases identical to TRBD1. This CDR3 region has 14 residues. V lost 4 bases, J lost 4 bases, and 4 bases stayed unmatched. Germline V lookup: CDR1 MNHEY, CDR2 SVGAGI. In DNA form, the CDR3 reads TGTGCCAGCAGTTCGACAGGGAGTAATCAGCCCCAGCATTTT. This codes for CASSSTGSNQPQHF.

The gene calls are TRBV30 and TRBJ1-5; the match to TRBD1 covers 10 bases. The CDR3 length is 19 residues. The germline CDR1 and CDR2 sequences are GTSNPN and SVGIG (reference sequence). V shed 5 bases and J 6 bases; nucleotides not matched to a gene: 22. Here the CDR3 reads CAWAPPMGTGALVAQPQHF. The CDR3 nucleotides are TGTGCCTGGGCGCCCCCAATGGGGACAGGGGCCCTAGTGGCTCAGCCCCAGCATTTT.